This entry features one T cell receptor beta chain sequence. V lost 4 bases, J lost 4 bases, and 5 bases lay in between. The CDR3 is 13 amino acids. Germline values: CDR1 SNHLY, CDR2 FYNNEI. Measured with immunoSEQ multiplex PCR; TCRdb has only the in-frame clones, and not every one. The sample has 150,000 or so clones, nearly 95% seen once. This record belongs to a study of control samples from healthy donors and cancer patients. V is TRBV2 and J is TRBJ1-6, with D perhaps matching TRBD1 (5 bases). The TCR was taken from a man between 50 and 59 years old in good health. What was sequenced was blood. CDR3 region: CASSGQYNSPLHF. In DNA, the CDR3 is TGTGCCAGCAGTGGACAGTATAATTCACCCCTCCACTTT.